This T cell receptor (beta chain) was identified in a study of regulatory T cells in long-lasting Graves disease. Study-level findings and limits: Among the persistent patients, some 2,900 public clonotypes were shared, more than the approximately 1,000 shared among new patients.

This clonotype occurred many times. Its antigen is not known. Relying on iRepertoire HTBI primers and Arm-PCR of CDR3 regions, the team built TCR beta libraries. Using its own MiXCR run on the multiplex PCR reads, TCRdb lists one record per CDR3 protein. The sample consists of over 350,000 distinct CDR3 sequences, about 15% of them appearing once. Time point of the sample: newly diagnosed GD, antithyroid drugs for less than 3 months. TCR sequences were obtained from RNA taken from PBMCs. It was by American Thyroid Association guidelines that Graves' disease was diagnosed. Peripheral blood, around 9 milliliters per patient, was collected in EDTA tubes. Germline V gene lookup returns CDR1 SGHTA and CDR2 FQGNSA. The CDR3 contains 15 residues. V was clipped by 5 bases and J by 2 bases; unmatched bases: 6. The same data also went into a second study, on T cells in Graves' hyperthyroidism and ophthalmopathy. That work states: The authors' 13 V-J model separated ophthalmopathy from stable hyperthyroidism.

This sample comprised peripheral blood mononuclear cells (PBMCs), obtained at new diagnosis, from a patient treated with antithyroid drugs. V is TRBV7-2 and J is TRBJ2-1; 7 positions match TRBD2. This sequence was found in a woman aged 40 to 49 with Graves disease. The CDR3 spells CASSQAGPAYNEQFF. The CDR3 bases are TGTGCCAGCAGCCAAGCGGGGCCCGCCTACAATGAGCAGTTCTTC.